The clone carrying this T cell receptor (beta chain) has just a few counts. Unmatched junction bases numbered 5, after V lost 1 base and J lost 6 bases. Germline CDR1 and CDR2: SGHTA and FQGTGA. The CDR3 has 14 residues. This sample was taken from a study of blood T cell repertoires in COVID-19. Clones were read by immunoSEQ multiplex PCR, and TCRdb kept only the in-frame ones, dropping some. The data show under 75,000 clones, 86% seen once. This clonotype was obtained from a man younger than 45 with acute or convalescent COVID-19. Material: peripheral blood. The chain couples TRBV7-3 to TRBJ1-1, with 7 bases aligning to TRBD1. The CDR3 coding sequence is TGTGCCAGCAGCTTAAGAGGGGGCGGTTCTGAAGCTTTCTTT. Encoded protein: CASSLRGGGSEAFF.